These 20 T cell receptor beta chains originate from one sample sequenced in a study of cytomegalovirus exposure and HLA in healthy donors (TCRdb year 2017). Preparation of the library involved the immunoSEQ multiplex PCR assay. A mixture of 60 forward primers for TCR Vbeta segments and 13 reverse primers for TCR Jbeta segments was used in the multiplex PCR. The clones in this table, taken by TCRdb from immuneACCESS, are in-frame only. Not every clone is retained; where verified, under half of the shortfall comes from an unresolved V gene, and the cause of the rest is unknown. The sample table holds approximately 52,000 clones. Roughly an eighth of the sample goes to the ten largest clones. The specimen was PBMCs. The receptors stem from a woman aged 60 to 75 in good health and CMV-seropositive.

This chain uses TRBV12-2 with TRBJ2-7; TRBD1 is taken as the D call from the table, unchecked against the DNA. TRBV12-2 is a documented pseudogene. This CDR3 has 15 amino acids. CDR3 residues: CASRLTTDRGREQYF. CDR3 bases: TGTGCAAGTCGCTTAACCACTGACAGGGGGAGGGAGCAGTACTTC.

The chain links TRBV19 to TRBJ1-2, with 9 bases aligning to TRBD1. The V gene's germline CDR1 is LNHDA and CDR2 SQIVND (reference sequence). V trimming: 8 bases; J trimming: 2 bases; junction bases outside the gene matches: 6. The CDR3 totals 14 residues. Written as DNA, the CDR3 is TGTGCCAGTCGGGGAACAGGGGGCAACTATGGCTACACCTTC. As protein: CASRGTGGNYGYTF.

The chain uses TRBV10-3 and TRBJ1-1, with D maybe TRBD1 (5 bases). With 4 bases removed from V and 4 bases from J, the gap between germline ends came to 10 bases. The CDR3 totals 13 residues. Germline lookup yields CDR1 ENHRY and CDR2 SYGVKD. CDR3 residues: CAISGQGGTEAFF. In DNA, the CDR3 is TGTGCCATCAGTGGGCAGGGAGGCACTGAAGCTTTCTTT.

With respect to this clone: An end of the junction does not agree with germline; a read error may underlie this. The chain carries TRBV2 and TRBJ2-5; 8 bases map to TRBD1. Germline CDR1 is SNHLY and CDR2 is FYNNEI. The CDR3 runs to 15 residues. CDR3 nucleotides: TGTGCCAGCAGCGTTCGACAGGGGTTACAAGAGAACCAGTACTTC. Amino acids: CASSVRQGLQENQYF.

The rearrangement joins TRBV19 to TRBJ1-1, with TRBD1 as a possible D gene (6 bases). V was trimmed by 9 bases and J by 1 base, leaving 12 bases between them. The germline V gene encodes CDR1 LNHDA and CDR2 SQIVND (reference sequence). This CDR3 contains 13 residues. This CDR3 reads CASGGQQNTEAFF. CDR3 nucleotide sequence: TGTGCCAGCGGTGGACAGCAGAACACTGAAGCTTTCTTT. Together with reference TRBV19 and TRBJ1-1, the CDR3 gives the full variable domain: DGGITQSPKYLFRKEGQNVTLSCEQNLNHDAMYWYRQDPGQGLRLIYYSQIVNDFQKGDIAEGYSVSREKKESFPLTVTSAQKNPTAFYLCASGGQQNTEAFFGQGTRLTVV.

The chain recombines TRBV28 with TRBJ2-7; D is perhaps TRBD1 (5 bases). Trimming shortened V by 7 bases and J by 4 bases, and 11 bases separated the two germline ends. The CDR3 is made up of 12 amino acids. The germline gives CDR1 MDHEN, CDR2 SYDVKM. The CDR3 nucleotides are TGTGCCAGCACCAAAGGGGTTTACGAGCAGTACTTC. Translating it yields CASTKGVYEQYF.

The CDR3 DNA reads TGCGCCAGCAGTCAATCGAAACAGGGTGGGGATCAGCCCCAGCATTTT. This codes for CASSQSKQGGDQPQHF. The rearrangement uses TRBV23-1 and TRBJ1-5, with a weak D call TRBD1 (6 bases). TRBV23-1 is an open reading frame, and its role is uncertain. The CDR3 extends over 16 amino acids. V was cut by 0 bases and J by 5 bases, with 14 bases left in between.

V usage is TRBV11-3 and J usage is TRBJ2-2, with 9 bases identical to TRBD1. Trimming took 5 bases from V and 5 from J; bases not matched to a gene: 3. Looked up from germline, CDR1 is SGHNT and CDR2 is YENEEA. The CDR3 totals 14 residues. CDR3 DNA: TGTGCCAGCAGCGTCGGGACAGGGACCGGGGAGCTGTTTTTT. This sequence encodes CASSVGTGTGELFF.

V usage is TRBV6-6 and J usage is TRBJ2-7, with 7 bases identical to TRBD1. Trimming at V came to 5 bases and at J to 5 bases, leaving 6 bases not matched to a gene. The CDR3 is 13 amino acids. Germline V gene data show CDR1 as MNHNY and CDR2 as SVGAGI (reference sequence). CDR3 protein: CASSKQGFDEQYF. The CDR3 region has the DNA TGTGCCAGCAGTAAACAGGGGTTCGACGAGCAGTACTTC.

The V and J genes are TRBV5-1 and TRBJ1-4; D gene uncertain. V was trimmed by 4 bases and J by 7 bases, leaving 11 bases between them. Per germline, CDR1 SGHRS and CDR2 YFSETQ. This CDR3 comprises 13 residues. In nucleotides, the CDR3 is TGCGCCAGCAGCGGCGGGGATAGTGAAAAACTGTTTTTT. The encoded protein is CASSGGDSEKLFF.

V gene TRBV18 combines with J gene TRBJ2-7; D is perhaps TRBD1 (6 bases). V was trimmed by 8 bases and J by 4 bases, leaving 15 bases between them. Germline V gives CDR1 KGHSH, CDR2 LQKENI. This CDR3 comprises 13 residues. The CDR3 DNA sequence: TGTGCCAGCCGTGTTTCCAGGGGATACGAGCAGTACTTC. Its translation is CASRVSRGYEQYF.

The gene calls are TRBV4-1 and TRBJ1-1; D uncertain. The CDR3 totals 16 residues. V lost 0 bases to trimming and J lost 0 bases, with 11 bases between them. CDR1 MGHRA and CDR2 YSYEKL come from the germline V gene. As DNA, the CDR3 is TGCGCCAGCAGCCAAGAGGTTACAGCCATGAACACTGAAGCTTTCTTT. It yields the protein CASSQEVTAMNTEAFF.

The rearrangement uses TRBV6-5 and TRBJ1-2; weak D call: TRBD1 (6 bases). This CDR3 comprises 13 residues. Germline V lookup: CDR1 MNHEY, CDR2 SVGAGI. V lost 9 bases, J lost 7 bases, and 18 bases lay in between. In nucleotides, the CDR3 is TGTGCCAGAGCGGTAGGGGGAGGGGCTGGCTACACCTTC. Encoded protein: CARAVGGGAGYTF.

The rearrangement joins TRBV27 to TRBJ1-1; perhaps TRBD1 as D (5 bases). Trimming removed 2 bases at V and 1 base at J, with 11 bases between. The CDR3 is 15 amino acids. Per the germline V gene, CDR1 is MNHEY and CDR2 is SMNVEV (reference sequence). The CDR3: CASSLDLGRNTEAFF. CDR3 DNA sequence: TGTGCCAGCAGTTTAGATCTGGGGCGGAACACTGAAGCTTTCTTT.

V gene TRBV28 combines with J gene TRBJ1-6, with no clear D. V was pared by 4 bases and J by 15 bases, with 13 bases between. Germline V gene lookup returns CDR1 MDHEN and CDR2 SYDVKM. The CDR3 is 12 amino acids. The CDR3 coding sequence is TGTGCCAGCAGTTCTCAAGTAGTTCACCTCCACTTT. This codes for CASSSQVVHLHF.

Here the CDR3 DNA reads TGTGCCAGCGGGAGGAGAACTAATGAAAAACTGTTTTTT. This codes for CASGRRTNEKLFF. The V call is TRBV11-2, the J call TRBJ1-4; D is undetermined. The CDR3 runs 13 residues. Germline loops: CDR1 SGHAT, CDR2 FQNNGV. V dropped 8 bases and J dropped 1 base, with 8 bases sitting between them.

On this clone: Within the sample, other DNA sequences also encode this same CDR3. DNA for the CDR3: TGTGCCAGCAAGGGGCAGAACTATGGCTACACCTTC. Amino acids: CASKGQNYGYTF. The chain employs TRBV6-5 and TRBJ1-2, with D perhaps TRBD1 (5 bases). This CDR3 region has 12 residues. Germline V gene lookup returns CDR1 MNHEY and CDR2 SVGAGI. Trimming removed 7 bases from V and 2 bases from J, with 8 bases in between.

V is TRBV9 and J is TRBJ1-1; maybe TRBD1 (5 bases). CDR1 and CDR2 (germline): SGDLS, YYNGEE. Trimming took off 0 bases at V and 1 base at J, with 7 bases between the two ends. The CDR3 has 14 residues. The CDR3 DNA sequence: TGTGCCAGCAGCGTAGGTCAGGGGAACACTGAAGCTTTCTTT. Residues: CASSVGQGNTEAFF.

J is TRBJ1-4 and V is TRBV18; 7 nucleotides align to TRBD1. Germline assignment: CDR1 KGHSH and CDR2 LQKENI. CDR3 length equals 15 residues. V trimming: 6 bases; J trimming: 8 bases; junction bases outside the gene matches: 12. In DNA form, the CDR3 reads TGTGCCAGCTCGCCCCGACAGGGCGGTCAAGAAAAACTGTTTTTT. It encodes CASSPRQGGQEKLFF.

The chain employs TRBV13 and TRBJ1-2, with TRBD1 matching 10 bases. CDR3 size: 18 residues. Per the germline V gene, CDR1 is PRHDT and CDR2 is FYEKMQ (reference sequence). V lost 0 bases and J lost 3; bases outside the gene matches: 10. DNA for the CDR3: TGTGCCAGCAGCTTAGGCCCCGGGACAGGGGCGGGGCACTATGGCTACACCTTC. It specifies CASSLGPGTGAGHYGYTF. The full variable domain, its missing parts supplied by reference TRBV13 and TRBJ1-2, is AAGVIQSPRHLIKEKRETATLKCYPIPRHDTVYWYQQGPGQDPQFLISFYEKMQSDKGSIPDRFSAQQFSDYHSELNMSSLELGDSALYFCASSLGPGTGAGHYGYTFGSGTRLTVV.